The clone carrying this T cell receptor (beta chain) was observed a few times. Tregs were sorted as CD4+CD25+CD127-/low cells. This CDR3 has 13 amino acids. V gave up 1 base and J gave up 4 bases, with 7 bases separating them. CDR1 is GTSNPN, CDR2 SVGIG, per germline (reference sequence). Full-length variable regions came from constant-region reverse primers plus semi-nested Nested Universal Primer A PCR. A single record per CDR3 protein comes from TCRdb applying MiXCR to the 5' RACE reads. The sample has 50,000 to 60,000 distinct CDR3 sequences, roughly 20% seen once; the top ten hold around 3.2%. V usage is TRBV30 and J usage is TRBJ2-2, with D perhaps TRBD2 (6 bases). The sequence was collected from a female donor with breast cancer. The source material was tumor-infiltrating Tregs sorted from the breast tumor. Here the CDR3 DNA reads TGTGCCTGGAGTGAAGCGGGCACCGGGGAGCTGTTTTTT. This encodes CAWSEAGTGELFF.